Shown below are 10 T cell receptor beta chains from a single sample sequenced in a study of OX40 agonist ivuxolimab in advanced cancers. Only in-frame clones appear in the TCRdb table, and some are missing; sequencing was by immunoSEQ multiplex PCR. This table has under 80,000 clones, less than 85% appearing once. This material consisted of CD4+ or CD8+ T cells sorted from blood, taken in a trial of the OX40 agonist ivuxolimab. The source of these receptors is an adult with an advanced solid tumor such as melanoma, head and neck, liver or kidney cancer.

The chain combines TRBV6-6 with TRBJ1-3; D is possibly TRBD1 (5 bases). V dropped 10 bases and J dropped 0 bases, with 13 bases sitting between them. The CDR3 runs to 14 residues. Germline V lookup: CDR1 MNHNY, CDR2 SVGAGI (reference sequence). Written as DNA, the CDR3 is TGTGCCACCAGGAAGGGGACCTCTGGAAACACCATATATTTT. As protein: CATRKGTSGNTIYF.

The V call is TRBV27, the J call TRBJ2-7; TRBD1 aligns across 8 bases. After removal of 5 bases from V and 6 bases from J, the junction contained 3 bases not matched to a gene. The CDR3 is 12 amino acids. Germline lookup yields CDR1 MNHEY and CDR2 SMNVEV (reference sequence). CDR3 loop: CASSQTGVEQYF. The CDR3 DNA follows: TGTGCCAGCAGTCAGACAGGGGTCGAGCAGTACTTC.

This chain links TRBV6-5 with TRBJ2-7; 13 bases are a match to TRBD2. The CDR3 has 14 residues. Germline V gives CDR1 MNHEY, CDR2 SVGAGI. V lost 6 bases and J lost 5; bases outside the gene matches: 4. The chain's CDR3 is CASRWTSGSNEQYF. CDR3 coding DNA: TGTGCCAGCAGATGGACTAGCGGGAGTAACGAGCAGTACTTC.

The chain's CDR3 is CASSPMAGQGNEQFF. The DNA of the CDR3 is TGTGCCAGCTCACCAATGGCAGGTCAGGGCAATGAGCAGTTCTTC. The chain links TRBV18 to TRBJ2-1, with D maybe TRBD1 (5 bases). CDR1 is KGHSH, CDR2 LQKENI, per germline. The CDR3 has 15 residues. The ends were cut back, 2 bases at V and 6 bases at J, with 14 bases in the middle.

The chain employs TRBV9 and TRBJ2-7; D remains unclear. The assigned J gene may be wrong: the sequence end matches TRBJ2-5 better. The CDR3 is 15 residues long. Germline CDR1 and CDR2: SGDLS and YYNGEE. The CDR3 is CASSRAAAYQETQYF. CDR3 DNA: TGTGCCAGCAGCAGGGCTGCCGCGTACCAAGAGACCCAGTACTTC.

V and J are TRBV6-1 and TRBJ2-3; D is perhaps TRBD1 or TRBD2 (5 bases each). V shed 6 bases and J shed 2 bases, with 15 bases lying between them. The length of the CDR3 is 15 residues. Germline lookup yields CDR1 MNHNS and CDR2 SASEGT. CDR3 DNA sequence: TGTGCCAGCAGCATGCGAGGGGCGGTCACAGATACGCAGTATTTT. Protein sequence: CASSMRGAVTDTQYF.

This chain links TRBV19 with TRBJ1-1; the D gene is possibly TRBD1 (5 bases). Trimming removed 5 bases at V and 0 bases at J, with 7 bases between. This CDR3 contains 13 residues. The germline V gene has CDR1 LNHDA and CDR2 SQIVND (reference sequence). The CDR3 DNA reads TGTGCCAGTAGTGCAGGGTTGAACACTGAAGCTTTCTTT. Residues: CASSAGLNTEAFF.

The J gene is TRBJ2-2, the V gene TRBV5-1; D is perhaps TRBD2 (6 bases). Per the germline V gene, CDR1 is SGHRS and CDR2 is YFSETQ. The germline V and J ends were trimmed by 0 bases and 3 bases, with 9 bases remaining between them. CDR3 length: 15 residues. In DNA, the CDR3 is TGCGCCAGCAGCTTGGGGGACTCCTACACCGGGGAGCTGTTTTTT. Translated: CASSLGDSYTGELFF. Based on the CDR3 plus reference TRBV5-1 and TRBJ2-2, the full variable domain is KAGVTQTPRYLIKTRGQQVTLSCSPISGHRSVSWYQQTPGQGLQFLFEYFSETQRNKGNFPGRFSGRQFSNSRSEMNVSTLELGDSALYLCASSLGDSYTGELFFGEGSRLTVL.

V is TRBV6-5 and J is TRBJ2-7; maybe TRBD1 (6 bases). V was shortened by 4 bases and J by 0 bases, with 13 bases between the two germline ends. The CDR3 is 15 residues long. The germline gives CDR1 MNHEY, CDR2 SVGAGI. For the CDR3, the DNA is TGTGCCAGCAGTTTGACAGGTCCGAGCTCCTACGAGCAGTACTTC. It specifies CASSLTGPSSYEQYF.

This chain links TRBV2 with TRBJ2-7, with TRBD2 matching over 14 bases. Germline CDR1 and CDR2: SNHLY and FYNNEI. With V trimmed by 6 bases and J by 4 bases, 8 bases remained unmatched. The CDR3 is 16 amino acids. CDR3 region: CASSDPGLAGVYEQYF. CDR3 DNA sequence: TGTGCCAGCAGCGATCCGGGACTAGCGGGAGTATACGAGCAGTACTTC.